A selection of T cell receptor beta chains follows, all from one sample in a study of shared clonotypes between healthy human individuals. The assay was immunoSEQ multiplex PCR, and TCRdb's table has in-frame clones only and misses some. The table shows a few hundred thousand clones, with 95% to 98% occurring only once. Sequencing was performed on naive CD4+ T cells sorted from blood. The source is a woman aged 25 to 45 in good health. Each CDR3 is given with its conserved first and last residue. The D gene is left open where the match is weak. Clone size is given for some rows only: seen once, a few or many times, or a class if the clone is expanded.

>once|.|TRBV19|TRBJ1-4
CASSIRRTGTYLWEEKLFF
TGTGCCAGTAGTATCCGCCGGACCGGGACATACCTATGGGAGGAAAAACTGTTTTTT
>.|.|TRBV5-5|TRBJ1-1
CASSWNTEAFF
TGTGCCAGCAGCTGGAACACTGAAGCTTTCTTT
>.|TRBD1|TRBV6-1|TRBJ1-3
CASRDRGGNTIYF
TGTGCCAGCAGGGACAGGGGTGGAAACACCATATATTTT
>.|.|TRBV15|TRBJ1-1
CATSRDRSNTEAFF
TGTGCCACCAGCAGAGACAGAAGTAACACTGAAGCTTTCTTT
>.|.|TRBV19|TRBJ1-5
CASSPSGGDQPQHF
TGTGCCAGTAGCCCCTCTGGGGGCGATCAGCCCCAGCATTTT
>.|TRBD1|TRBV19|TRBJ1-5
CACGQGQSNQPQHF
TGTGCATGCGGACAGGGTCAAAGCAATCAGCCCCAGCATTTT
>once|.|TRBV10-2|TRBJ2-1
CASRTGADYNEQFF
TGCGCCAGCAGGACGGGAGCGGACTACAATGAGCAGTTCTTC
>.|TRBD1|TRBV29-1|TRBJ2-2
CSVGQGSMVGELFF
TGCAGCGTAGGACAGGGGTCTATGGTCGGGGAGCTGTTTTTT
>.|.|TRBV4-1|TRBJ2-2
CASSQGILRERNTGELFF
TGCGCCAGCAGCCAAGGAATACTACGGGAGAGGAACACCGGGGAGCTGTTTTTT
>.|TRBD1|TRBV28|TRBJ1-2
CAIKGQASGYTF
TGTGCCATCAAAGGACAGGCCTCCGGCTACACCTTC
>.|TRBD1|TRBV30|TRBJ2-6
CAWSVSWWTGALSGANVLTF
TGTGCCTGGAGTGTAAGTTGGTGGACAGGTGCCCTCTCTGGGGCCAACGTCCTGACTTTC
>.|TRBD2|TRBV19|TRBJ2-1
CASSLGGTSGSNEQFF
TGTGCCAGTAGTCTCGGGGGGACTAGCGGGAGCAATGAGCAGTTCTTC
>.|.|TRBV6-1|TRBJ1-5
CASSDSGGNQPQHF
TGTGCCAGCAGCGACAGTGGGGGAAATCAGCCCCAGCATTTT
>few|.|TRBV4-2|TRBJ2-3
CASSQRLESDTQYF
TGTGCCAGCAGCCAAAGGCTAGAGTCCGATACGCAGTATTTT
>.|.|TRBV19|TRBJ1-4
CASSIGGVEKLFF
TGTGCCAGTAGTATTGGGGGCGTTGAAAAACTGTTTTTT
>.|.|TRBV7-2|TRBJ2-7
CASSWDGSSYEQYF
TGTGCCAGCAGCTGGGACGGGAGCTCCTACGAGCAGTACTTC
>.|.|TRBV7-9|TRBJ1-4
CASSLGQGDGEKLFF
TGTGCCAGCAGCTTAGGCCAGGGTGATGGTGAAAAACTGTTTTTT
>.|TRBD1|TRBV7-9|TRBJ2-5
CASSRRTGAHQETQYF
TGTGCCAGCAGCCGGAGAACAGGGGCCCACCAAGAGACCCAGTACTTC
>.|.|TRBV7-2|TRBJ2-3
CASSTRGAGTTDTQYF
TGTGCCAGCAGCACCAGAGGGGCAGGTACCACAGATACGCAGTATTTT
>.|TRBD2|TRBV7-8|TRBJ2-2
CASSLAPGTTSGTGELFF
TGTGCCAGCAGCTTAGCCCCCGGGACTACATCAGGCACCGGGGAGCTGTTTTTT
>.|.|TRBV18|TRBJ2-5
CASSQDGPGAQYF
TGTGCCAGCTCACAGGACGGCCCGGGGGCCCAGTACTTC
>.|TRBD2|TRBV5-1|TRBJ2-2
CASSAGLARNTGELFF
TGCGCCAGCAGCGCCGGACTAGCGAGGAACACCGGGGAGCTGTTTTTT
>.|TRBD2|TRBV5-1|TRBJ2-3
CASSPLFSGQIPDTQYF
TGCGCCAGCAGCCCCCTTTTTAGCGGGCAAATCCCAGATACGCAGTATTTT
>.|.|TRBV7-6|TRBJ1-1
CASSPGGYEAFF
TGTGCCAGCAGCCCCGGGGGTTACGAAGCTTTCTTT
>.|.|TRBV18|TRBJ2-4
CASSPRGPGDLAKNIQYF
TGTGCCAGCTCACCACGAGGTCCGGGAGATCTAGCCAAAAACATTCAGTACTTC
>.|.|TRBV11-2|TRBJ2-3
CASSPGGAARATDTQYF
TGTGCCAGCAGCCCCGGGGGAGCGGCGCGGGCCACAGATACGCAGTATTTT
>.|TRBD1|TRBV5-1|TRBJ2-7
CASSPSGTGNYEQYF
TGCGCCAGCAGCCCCTCCGGGACAGGAAACTACGAGCAGTACTTC
>.|.|TRBV6-1|TRBJ2-7
CASSEERPYEQYF
TGTGCCAGCAGTGAGGAACGGCCCTACGAGCAGTACTTC
>.|.|TRBV7-7|TRBJ2-2
CASSLLESGNTGELFF
TGTGCCAGCAGCTTACTAGAGTCCGGGAACACCGGGGAGCTGTTTTTT
>.|TRBD1|TRBV5-8|TRBJ1-5
CASSVRTGQFQPQHF
TGTGCCAGCAGCGTACGGACAGGGCAATTTCAGCCCCAGCATTTT
>.|.|TRBV18|TRBJ1-2
CASSPGEGVLRGYTF
TGTGCCAGCTCACCAGGGGAGGGGGTTCTCCGTGGCTACACCTTC
>.|TRBD2|TRBV14|TRBJ2-7
CASSPSGGGSGYEQYF
TGTGCCAGCAGCCCTTCTGGGGGGGGGTCTGGCTACGAGCAGTACTTC
>once|TRBD2|TRBV5-1|TRBJ2-3
CASTSGNTDTQYF
TGCGCCAGCACTAGCGGGAACACAGATACGCAGTATTTT
>.|TRBD2|TRBV27|TRBJ2-3
CASNIGGRAANTQYF
TGTGCCAGCAATATAGGCGGGAGGGCGGCAAATACGCAGTATTTT
>.|.|TRBV7-9|TRBJ2-5
CASSRDLQETQYF
TGTGCCAGCAGCCGGGACTTGCAAGAGACCCAGTACTTC
>.|TRBD2|TRBV19|TRBJ2-2
CASSIERGRELFF
TGTGCCAGTAGTATTGAGCGGGGTCGGGAGCTGTTTTTT
>.|.|TRBV14|TRBJ2-7
CASSQDRGSDEYF
TGTGCCAGCAGCCAAGACCGGGGGAGCGATGAGTACTTC
>.|.|TRBV7-9|TRBJ1-2
CASSLWQEYGYTF
TGTGCCAGCAGCTTGTGGCAGGAGTATGGCTACACCTTC
>.|.|TRBV12-5|TRBJ2-5
CASGLAWGPDTETQYF
TGTGCTAGTGGTTTGGCATGGGGCCCCGACACGGAGACCCAGTACTTC
>.|.|TRBV18|TRBJ1-1
CASSPGSGYRGTEAFF
TGTGCCAGCTCGCCCGGGTCGGGATATCGGGGCACTGAAGCTTTCTTT
>.|TRBD2|TRBV10-2|TRBJ2-7
CASSEALAGRYEQYF
TGCGCCAGCAGTGAGGCTTTAGCGGGACGATACGAGCAGTACTTC
>.|.|TRBV7-2|TRBJ2-3
CASSTDGSMRSTQYF
TGTGCCAGCAGCACCGACGGGAGTATGCGAAGTACGCAGTATTTT
>.|.|TRBV28|TRBJ1-5
CASSKGGRLQPQHF
TGTGCCAGCAGCAAGGGGGGGAGGCTTCAGCCCCAGCATTTT
>.|TRBD2|TRBV18|TRBJ2-2
CASSRQAGGYTGELFF
TGTGCCAGCTCGCGACAAGCGGGAGGGTACACCGGGGAGCTGTTTTTT
>.|TRBD2|TRBV7-2|TRBJ2-7
CASSSRTRLAYEQYF
TGTGCCAGCAGCTCTCGGACTAGACTTGCGTACGAGCAGTACTTC
>.|TRBD2|TRBV7-3|TRBJ2-7
CASSELAGVGEQYF
TGTGCCAGCAGCGAACTAGCGGGAGTGGGGGAGCAGTACTTC
>once|.|TRBV20-1|TRBJ1-1
CSARAVGSAFF
TGCAGTGCTAGAGCGGTGGGTTCGGCTTTCTTT
>.|.|TRBV10-1|TRBJ2-3
CASSTSWTGLTDTQYF
TGCGCCAGCAGTACCTCGTGGACGGGGCTCACAGATACGCAGTATTTT
>.|.|TRBV19|TRBJ1-5
CASRRGSNQPQHF
TGTGCCAGTAGGCGGGGTAGCAATCAGCCCCAGCATTTT
>.|TRBD2|TRBV9|TRBJ2-5
CASSVASGSPLPETQYF
TGTGCCAGCAGCGTAGCCAGCGGGAGCCCCCTCCCAGAGACCCAGTACTTC
>.|.|TRBV28|TRBJ2-5
CASTRTNKETQYF
TGTGCCAGCACTCGGACGAATAAAGAGACCCAGTACTTC
>.|TRBD2|TRBV30|TRBJ2-4
CAWGSGGKAKNIQYF
TGTGCCTGGGGGTCGGGGGGAAAGGCCAAAAACATTCAGTACTTC
>.|.|TRBV28|TRBJ1-6
CASSLRAHHQGDNSPLHF
TGTGCCAGCAGTTTAAGGGCTCATCATCAGGGAGATAATTCACCCCTCCACTTT
>.|.|TRBV18|TRBJ1-1
CASSPPSRTPGNTEAFF
TGTGCCAGCTCACCACCGAGCCGGACTCCCGGGAACACTGAAGCTTTCTTT
>.|.|TRBV2|TRBJ2-7
CASSNLRLAYEQYF
TGTGCCAGCAGTAACCTTAGACTAGCCTACGAGCAGTACTTC
>.|.|TRBV25-1|TRBJ2-7
CASSEYGLLGQYF
TGTGCCAGCAGTGAATACGGACTTCTCGGACAGTACTTC
>.|TRBD1|TRBV7-9|TRBJ2-7
CASSSYAGTDTYEQYF
TGTGCCAGCAGCTCATACGCCGGGACAGACACCTACGAGCAGTACTTC
>.|.|TRBV28|TRBJ1-5
CASSYSSNQPQHF
TGTGCCAGCAGTTACAGTAGCAATCAGCCCCAGCATTTT
>.|TRBD1|TRBV27|TRBJ2-7
CASRGTGGNEQYF
TGTGCCAGCAGGGGGACAGGAGGAAACGAGCAGTACTTC
>.|TRBD1|TRBV10-1|TRBJ2-7
CASSESGQPPYEQYF
TGCGCCAGCAGTGAGTCGGGACAGCCACCCTACGAGCAGTACTTC